The sample holds one count of the clone carrying this T cell receptor beta chain. As yet, its antigen is unknown. The data belong to a study of blood T cells in healthy people across ages. Study observations and caveats: It was not known whether donors were CMV positive (a possible confounder of expanded clonotype changes). Reliance upon unsorted PBMCs precluded definitive naive versus antigen-experienced comparison. With naive T cell percentage, TCR beta diversity showed a strong correlation.

The authors ran a second PCR of 7 to 11 cycles using a sample-barcoded 5' primer and a J-beta primer mix. TCRdb called the 5' RACE reads again in MiXCR, with one record for every CDR3 protein. The sample holds 1.5 million or so distinct CDR3 sequences; about 43% are singletons and the top ten take around 8%. CDR3 length equals 16 residues. Germline values: CDR1 SGHRS, CDR2 YFSETQ. V lost 1 base and J lost 3; bases outside the gene matches: 8. The sequence derives from a woman between 18 and 30 years old in good health. Input material: blood. The chain carries TRBV5-1 and TRBJ1-1, with TRBD1 matching 8 bases. CDR3 residues: CASSLIRGRVDTEAFF. CDR3 in DNA: TGCGCCAGCAGCTTGATCAGGGGGCGGGTCGACACTGAAGCTTTCTTT. Looking up the rest from reference TRBV5-1 and TRBJ1-1 gives the full variable domain: KAGVTQTPRYLIKTRGQQVTLSCSPISGHRSVSWYQQTPGQGLQFLFEYFSETQRNKGNFPGRFSGRQFSNSRSEMNVSTLELGDSALYLCASSLIRGRVDTEAFFGQGTRLTVV.